These 27 T cell receptor beta chains originate from one sample sequenced in a study of PD-1 blockade in classical Hodgkin lymphoma. Using immunoSEQ multiplex PCR, the repertoire was profiled, and TCRdb retains in-frame clones only, with some absent. The data contain 40,000 to 50,000 clones, around 74% of them singletons. The time point was: cycle 4 day 1 (C4D1), after more than five weeks of nivolumab. Following autologous stem cell transplantation, relapse occurred in every patient, and exposure to brentuximab vedotin varied. The material was peripheral blood mononuclear cells (PBMCs), obtained before the fourth cycle of nivolumab. Receptors originate from a human donor with classical Hodgkin lymphoma.

The V call is TRBV27, the J call TRBJ2-1; D is possibly TRBD1 (6 bases). V lost 6 bases and J lost 6, with 12 bases in between. The CDR3 covers 13 residues. Germline V gene lookup returns CDR1 MNHEY and CDR2 SMNVEV (reference sequence). CDR3: CASRTGHFNEQFF. The CDR3 bases are TGTGCCAGCAGAACGGGACACTTCAATGAGCAGTTCTTC.

This chain links TRBV11-2 with TRBJ2-5; D gene uncertain. Germline V lookup: CDR1 SGHAT, CDR2 FQNNGV. V was shortened by 2 bases and J by 2 bases, with 18 bases between the two germline ends. This CDR3 contains 17 residues. The CDR3 sequence: CASSLSTVRTPQETQYF. The CDR3 nucleotides read TGTGCCAGCAGCTTAAGTACAGTCAGAACTCCACAAGAGACCCAGTACTTC.

This clone was seen just once. This chain uses TRBV7-8 with TRBJ1-3; D is undetermined. V lost 5 bases to trimming and J lost 0 bases, with 11 bases between them. The CDR3 is 15 amino acids. Looked up from germline, CDR1 is SGHVS and CDR2 is FQNEAQ. The CDR3 sequence: CASSAALSSGNTIYF. The CDR3 coding sequence is TGTGCCAGCAGCGCGGCGTTGAGCTCTGGAAACACCATATATTTT. The variable domain in full, completed from reference TRBV7-8 and TRBJ1-3, reads GAGVSQSPRYKVAKRGQDVALRCDPISGHVSLFWYQQALGQGPEFLTYFQNEAQLDKSGLPSDRFFAERPEGSVSTLKIQRTQQEDSAVYLCASSAALSSGNTIYFGEGSWLTVV.

The chain is built from TRBV19 and TRBJ2-2, with TRBD2 as a possible D gene (6 bases). CDR1 is LNHDA, CDR2 SQIVND, per germline (reference sequence). The CDR3 has 14 residues. The V gene lost 10 bases and the J gene lost 8 bases, with 20 bases spanning the gap. The CDR3 protein is CATRSGPARGELFF. DNA of the CDR3: TGTGCCACCCGGAGCGGGCCAGCCAGGGGGGAGCTGTTTTTT.

This rearrangement joins TRBV11-1 to TRBJ2-5; weak D call: TRBD2 (6 bases). Germline values: CDR1 SGHAT, CDR2 FQDESV (reference sequence). This CDR3 is 16 amino acids long. V lost 4 bases to trimming and J lost 2 bases, with 17 bases between them. The CDR3 is CASSSRLGLGQETQYF. DNA for the CDR3: TGTGCCAGCAGCTCGAGACTAGGGCTGGGACAAGAGACCCAGTACTTC.

The CDR3 DNA sequence: TGTGCCAGCAGCTTTTACTACGGACAGGGCAGCTCTGGAAACACCATATATTTT. This sequence encodes CASSFYYGQGSSGNTIYF. The V and J genes are TRBV5-8 and TRBJ1-3; 8 bases align to TRBD1. In germline, CDR1 is SGHTS, CDR2 YDEGEE. The CDR3 totals 18 residues. The J segment lost 0 bases and the V segment lost 2 bases, leaving 10 bases of the junction unmatched.

V and J are TRBV30 and TRBJ1-1; no reliable D call. V was clipped by 3 bases and J by 1 base, with 9 bases between them. The CDR3 is made up of 13 amino acids. Germline V gene sequence: CDR1 GTSNPN, CDR2 SVGIG (reference sequence). The CDR3 DNA reads as TGTGCCTGGAGCATTAGGGCGAACACTGAAGCTTTCTTT. Its protein product is CAWSIRANTEAFF.

Sample share makes this clone medium-sized. The rearrangement joins TRBV10-3 to TRBJ1-5, with D possibly matching TRBD1 (5 bases). Deletions cut 4 bases from V and 5 bases from J, with 12 bases between. Germline loops: CDR1 ENHRY, CDR2 SYGVKD. The CDR3 spans 14 residues. CDR3 sequence: CAISGLGPHQPQHF. The CDR3 DNA reads as TGTGCCATCAGTGGGTTGGGGCCCCATCAGCCCCAGCATTTT.

J is TRBJ1-6 and V is TRBV4-3, with D possibly TRBD1 on 6 matching bases. V was trimmed by 0 bases and J by 6 bases, leaving 15 bases between them. Germline values: CDR1 LGHNA, CDR2 YSLEER. There are 17 residues in the CDR3. The CDR3 is CASSQDLGGSSNSPLHF. The DNA of the CDR3 is TGCGCCAGCAGCCAAGATTTAGGGGGGTCTTCTAATTCACCCCTCCACTTT.

The chain carries TRBV6-5 and TRBJ1-1; D might be TRBD1 (6 bases). The CDR3 is 13 amino acids. Trimming removed 6 bases from V and 8 bases from J, with 16 bases in between. From germline, CDR1 is MNHEY and CDR2 SVGAGI. The CDR3 region is CASRHLPDREAFF. DNA for the CDR3: TGTGCCAGCAGACACCTTCCCGACAGGGAAGCTTTCTTT.

The chain uses TRBV2 and TRBJ2-5; 11 nucleotides align to TRBD2. The ends lost 2 bases at V and 2 bases at J; junction bases unmatched: 7. CDR1 SNHLY and CDR2 FYNNEI come from the germline V gene. The CDR3 contains 17 residues. The CDR3 here is CASSEWASGGRQETQYF. The DNA of the CDR3 is TGTGCCAGCAGTGAATGGGCTAGCGGGGGGCGACAAGAGACCCAGTACTTC.

This chain joins TRBV7-2 and TRBJ1-3; D unclear. The V and J ends lost 1 base and 4 bases respectively, with 11 bases between them. Germline loops: CDR1 SGHTA, CDR2 FQGNSA. This CDR3 comprises 15 residues. The CDR3 spells CASSLVQSHGNTIYF. CDR3 nucleotide sequence: TGTGCCAGCAGCTTAGTCCAGTCACACGGAAACACCATATATTTT.

V and J are TRBV5-1 and TRBJ2-5, with D unresolved. This CDR3 comprises 15 residues. Germline loops: CDR1 SGHRS, CDR2 YFSETQ. V gave up 2 bases and J gave up 1 base, with 12 bases separating them. CDR3 nucleotide sequence: TGCGCCAGCAGCTTAGACGGAAGGGCCCAAGAGACCCAGTACTTC. The encoded protein is CASSLDGRAQETQYF. The whole variable domain, filled in from reference TRBV5-1 and TRBJ2-5, reads KAGVTQTPRYLIKTRGQQVTLSCSPISGHRSVSWYQQTPGQGLQFLFEYFSETQRNKGNFPGRFSGRQFSNSRSEMNVSTLELGDSALYLCASSLDGRAQETQYFGPGTRLLVL.

This chain connects TRBV6-4 to TRBJ2-1, with TRBD1 matching 10 bases. CDR1 is MRHNA and CDR2 is SNTAGT in the germline V gene. This CDR3 spans 15 amino acids. Unmatched junction bases numbered 9, after V lost 8 bases and J lost 5 bases. This chain's CDR3 is CASRGRGQGDNEQFF. The CDR3, as DNA: TGTGCCAGCCGGGGGCGAGGACAGGGGGACAATGAGCAGTTCTTC.

J is TRBJ1-4 and V is TRBV7-6; 7 nucleotides line up with TRBD1. CDR1 and CDR2 (germline): SGHVS, FNYEAQ. The V gene end was trimmed by 3 bases and the J gene end by 8 bases; junction bases not matched to a gene: 12. The CDR3 has 16 amino acids. CDR3 nucleotides: TGTGCCAGCAGCTTCCGGTCTTACAGGGGTTTGGAAAAACTGTTTTTT. Its protein product is CASSFRSYRGLEKLFF.

V usage is TRBV28 and J usage is TRBJ2-1; 9 positions match TRBD2. The CDR3 covers 14 residues. Germline V lookup: CDR1 MDHEN, CDR2 SYDVKM. Trimming took 9 bases from V and 5 from J; bases not matched to a gene: 8. The CDR3 DNA reads TGTGCCAGTGCACGACTAGCGGTCGACAATGAGCAGTTCTTC. Amino acid sequence: CASARLAVDNEQFF.

In its sample, this clone was seen many times. The chain recombines TRBV5-5 with TRBJ1-5, with TRBD1 matching over 7 bases. There are 15 residues in the CDR3. After removal of 5 bases from V and 4 bases from J, the junction contained 9 bases not matched to a gene. Looked up from germline, CDR1 is SGHKS and CDR2 is YYEKEE (reference sequence). In DNA, the CDR3 is TGTGCCAGCAGTCCAGACAGGGACGAAAATCAGCCCCAGCATTTT. Translated, it gives CASSPDRDENQPQHF.

This clone appeared a single time. The chain links TRBV5-1 to TRBJ2-2; either TRBD1 or TRBD2 may fit D (6 bases each). Trimming removed 6 bases at V and 1 base at J, with 16 bases between. The CDR3 loop spans 16 amino acids. Germline CDR1 and CDR2: SGHRS and YFSETQ. The CDR3 bases are TGCGCCAGCACCGGAGGGTGGACAGAGAACACCGGGGAGCTGTTTTTT. It is translated as CASTGGWTENTGELFF.

The genes are TRBV9 and TRBJ1-1, with D uncertain. V was cut by 0 bases and J by 6 bases, with 6 bases left in between. CDR1 and CDR2 from the germline V gene are SGDLS and YYNGEE. The CDR3 loop spans 12 amino acids. The CDR3 loop reads CASSVGYAEAFF. CDR3 coding DNA: TGTGCCAGCAGCGTAGGGTACGCTGAAGCTTTCTTT.

This chain joins TRBV7-2 and TRBJ2-7, with 8 bases that match TRBD1. The CDR3 runs to 15 residues. V lost 4 bases and J lost 2; bases outside the gene matches: 7. Per germline, CDR1 SGHTA and CDR2 FQGNSA. The CDR3 nucleotides are TGTGCCAGCAGCTCAGCCGGGACAGGACCCTACGAGCAGTACTTC. Amino acids: CASSSAGTGPYEQYF.

V and J are TRBV7-2 and TRBJ2-6; a possible D gene is TRBD2 (6 bases). Germline values: CDR1 SGHTA, CDR2 FQGNSA. The ends were cut back, 2 bases at V and 4 bases at J, with 21 bases in the middle. This CDR3 spans 19 amino acids. CDR3 sequence: CASSLTGVVGLPGANVLTF. The CDR3 nucleotides are TGTGCCAGCAGCTTAACGGGGGTTGTAGGGCTTCCCGGGGCCAACGTCCTGACTTTC.

The chain combines TRBV5-4 with TRBJ1-2; tentative D call: TRBD1 (5 bases). There are 12 residues in the CDR3. Germline CDR1 SGHNT, CDR2 YYREEE (reference sequence). V gave up 0 bases and J gave up 6 bases, with 6 bases separating them. The CDR3 region has the DNA TGTGCCAGCAGCTTGGAGGGGAATGGCTACACCTTC. Translating gives CASSLEGNGYTF.

CDR3 protein: CASSPQPGGSEQYF. CDR3 coding DNA: TGTGCCAGTAGTCCGCAGCCCGGGGGCAGCGAGCAGTACTTC. The V and J genes are TRBV19 and TRBJ2-7; D possibly uses TRBD1 or TRBD2 (6 bases each). Deletions cut 5 bases from V and 6 bases from J, with 17 bases between. The CDR3 length is 14 residues. Germline-derived CDR1 and CDR2 are LNHDA and SQIVND (reference sequence).

The genes are TRBV19 and TRBJ2-6, with D unclear. This CDR3 contains 14 residues. V lost 10 bases to trimming and J lost 0 bases, with 10 bases between them. Looked up from germline, CDR1 is LNHDA and CDR2 is SQIVND (reference sequence). CDR3 sequence (DNA): TGTGCCACTAGGCAGAGCTCTGGGGCCAACGTCCTGACTTTC. Protein product: CATRQSSGANVLTF.

This clone has a handful of counts. The chain has TRBV7-8 and TRBJ1-2, with unresolved D. In germline, CDR1 is SGHVS, CDR2 FQNEAQ. V was trimmed by 1 base and J by 7 bases, leaving 13 bases between them. The CDR3 is 14 amino acids. The CDR3 DNA is TGTGCCAGCAGCTTAGTAGAGAGCCGCGGTGGCTACACCTTC. Protein sequence: CASSLVESRGGYTF.

This clone has just a few counts. The rearrangement uses TRBV9 and TRBJ1-1; tentative D call: TRBD1 (5 bases). The CDR3 consists of 17 residues. The germline V and J ends were trimmed by 2 bases and 4 bases, with 21 bases remaining between them. Germline lookup yields CDR1 SGDLS and CDR2 YYNGEE. The CDR3 nucleotides read TGTGCCAGCAGCGTCCGTAAAAGTGACCAGGGACTCACTGAAGCTTTCTTT. It encodes CASSVRKSDQGLTEAFF.

V and J are TRBV29-1 and TRBJ1-2; tentatively, D is TRBD1 (5 bases). Trimming stripped 3 bases from V and 3 bases from J, with 20 bases between. The CDR3 is 16 amino acids. CDR1 is SQVTM and CDR2 is ANQGSEA in the germline V gene. CDR3 region: CSVEPWDPLGDYGYTF. The CDR3 DNA is TGCAGCGTTGAGCCTTGGGACCCCCTAGGTGACTATGGCTACACCTTC.